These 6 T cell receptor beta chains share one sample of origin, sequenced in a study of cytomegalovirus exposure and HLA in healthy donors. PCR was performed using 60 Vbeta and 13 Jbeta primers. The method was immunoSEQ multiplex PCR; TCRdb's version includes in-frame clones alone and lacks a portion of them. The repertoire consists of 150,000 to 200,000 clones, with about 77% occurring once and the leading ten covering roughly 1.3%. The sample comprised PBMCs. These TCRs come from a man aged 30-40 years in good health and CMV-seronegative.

The CDR3 loop is CASSEDFSSVNEQFF. Written as DNA, the CDR3 is TGTGCCAGCAGTGAAGATTTTTCTAGCGTAAATGAGCAGTTCTTC. The gene calls are TRBV2 and TRBJ2-1, with a weak D call TRBD2 (6 bases). Trimming removed 1 base at V and 7 bases at J, with 14 bases between. CDR1 is SNHLY, CDR2 FYNNEI, per germline. The CDR3 runs to 15 residues.

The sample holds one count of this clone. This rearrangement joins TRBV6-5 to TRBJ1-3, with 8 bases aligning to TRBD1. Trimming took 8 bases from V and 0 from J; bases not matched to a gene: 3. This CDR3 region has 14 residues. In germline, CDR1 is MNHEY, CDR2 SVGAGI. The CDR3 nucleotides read TGTGCCAGCCACGACAGGGGCTCTGGAAACACCATATATTTT. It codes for CASHDRGSGNTIYF.

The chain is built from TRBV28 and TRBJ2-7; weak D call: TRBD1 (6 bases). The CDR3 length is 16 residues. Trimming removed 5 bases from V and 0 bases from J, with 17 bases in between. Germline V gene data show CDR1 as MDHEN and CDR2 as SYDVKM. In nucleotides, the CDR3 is TGTGCCAGCAGTGCCCCCAGGGGACGAAGCTCCTACGAGCAGTACTTC. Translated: CASSAPRGRSSYEQYF.

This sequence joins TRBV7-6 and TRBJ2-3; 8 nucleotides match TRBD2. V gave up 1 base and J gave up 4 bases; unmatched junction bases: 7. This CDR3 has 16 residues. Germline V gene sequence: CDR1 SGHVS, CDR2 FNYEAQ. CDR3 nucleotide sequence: TGTGCCAGCAGCTTAGACCCAGCGGGAGCGCCAGATACGCAGTATTTT. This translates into CASSLDPAGAPDTQYF.

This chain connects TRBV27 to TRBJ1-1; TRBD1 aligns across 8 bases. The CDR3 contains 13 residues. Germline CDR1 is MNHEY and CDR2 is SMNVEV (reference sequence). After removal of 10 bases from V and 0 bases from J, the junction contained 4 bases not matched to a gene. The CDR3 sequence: CAKRTGMNTEAFF. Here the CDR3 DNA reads TGTGCCAAAAGGACAGGGATGAACACTGAAGCTTTCTTT.

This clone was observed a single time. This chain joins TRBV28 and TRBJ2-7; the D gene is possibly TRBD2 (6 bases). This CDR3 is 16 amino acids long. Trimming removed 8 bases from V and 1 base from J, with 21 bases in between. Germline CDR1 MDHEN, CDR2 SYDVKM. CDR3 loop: CASVWGDGRRSYEQYF. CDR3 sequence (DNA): TGTGCCAGCGTTTGGGGGGATGGGAGACGTTCCTACGAGCAGTACTTC.